These T cell receptor beta chains were read from a single sample in a study of T cell repertoires in cytomegalovirus infection. TCRdb processed the reads anew with MiXCR; each CDR3 protein has one entry. The table has some 590,000 distinct CDR3 sequences, 40% seen once. No cognate antigen is known for these TCRs. The starting material was cultured PBMCs, obtained from culture after CMV antigen stimulation. These receptors all come from a human donor in good health (CMV status not recorded). Some clones in this sample may be carry-over from other donors' samples. The CDR3 runs from the conserved cysteine through the conserved F or W. The order of the fields is D gene, V gene, J gene, CDR3 length, clone size, CDR3 DNA, CDR3 protein. The D gene is left open where the match is weak. The size entry is marked missing in some rows and otherwise reads once, few, many or a size class.

-,TRBV7-8,TRBJ1-6,14,few,TGTGCCAGCAGCTTCCGGGGGGCAGGGTCACCCCTCCACTTT,CASSFRGAGSPLHF
TRBD1,TRBV7-8,TRBJ2-1,21,-,TGTGCCAGCAGCTTAGGCGCGAAAGGACAGGGGGCGCCTCAGTCCTACAATGAGCAGTTCTTC,CASSLGAKGQGAPQSYNEQFF
-,TRBV7-9,TRBJ1-6,13,few,TGTGCCAGCAGCTGGGGCCGAAATTCACCCCTCCACTTT,CASSWGRNSPLHF
-,TRBV12-3/TRBV12-4,TRBJ2-3,8,-,TGCGCCAGGTATACGCAGTATTTT,CARYTQYF
TRBD2,TRBV9,TRBJ2-2,16,once,TGTGCCAGCAGCGGAACGGGACTAGCGGGAGTCGGGGAGCTGTTTTTT,CASSGTGLAGVGELFF
TRBD2,TRBV7-2,TRBJ2-1,15,many,TGTGCCAGCACTATAGGGCTAGCGGGAGTTGTTGAGCAGTTCTTC,CASTIGLAGVVEQFF
-,TRBV19,TRBJ1-2,15,few,TGTGCCAGTAGTGTAAGACAGACTACTAACTATGGCTACACCTTC,CASSVRQTTNYGYTF
TRBD1,TRBV28,TRBJ2-7,17,few,TGTGCCAGCAGTTCACCCCCGGGTGGGGACAGGGGGAACGAGCAGTACTTC,CASSSPPGGDRGNEQYF
-,TRBV27,TRBJ1-1,17,-,TGTGCCAGCAGTTTATTTGCCCACGGGTGGGGGAACACTGAAGCTTTCTTT,CASSLFAHGWGNTEAFF
TRBD2,TRBV12-3/TRBV12-4,TRBJ2-2,14,-,TGTGCCAGCAGTATGGGGGGGTACACCGGGGAGCTGTTTTTT,CASSMGGYTGELFF
TRBD1,TRBV10-2,TRBJ2-1,13,few,TGCGCCAGTTCGGGACAGGGGGTCGATGAGCAGTTCTTC,CASSGQGVDEQFF
-,TRBV29-1,TRBJ2-1,15,few,TGCAGCGTCCACCCAACCGGGACATCGTACAATGAGCAGTTCTTC,CSVHPTGTSYNEQFF
-,TRBV7-8,TRBJ1-4,13,few,TGTGCCAGCGCAGGGGTAACTAATGAAAAACTGTTTTTT,CASAGVTNEKLFF
-,TRBV12-3/TRBV12-4,TRBJ2-2,15,few,TGTGCCAGCAATACCGGGACTCCGAACACCGGGGAGCTGTTTTTT,CASNTGTPNTGELFF
-,TRBV2,TRBJ1-3,14,-,TGTGCCAGCAGACAGGGACCCTCTGGAAACACCATATATTTT,CASRQGPSGNTIYF
TRBD1,TRBV19,TRBJ1-1,14,few,TGTGCCAGTAGCGGAAGACAGGGCTCCACTGAAGCTTTCTTT,CASSGRQGSTEAFF
-,TRBV12-3/TRBV12-4,TRBJ2-1,12,-,TGTGCCAGCACCCCCCGTTGGAATGAGCAGTTCTTC,CASTPRWNEQFF
-,TRBV11-2,TRBJ1-6,16,many,TGTGCCAGCAGCTGGGGGGGGAGGTCCTATAATTCACCCCTCCACTTT,CASSWGGRSYNSPLHF
-,TRBV4-2,TRBJ2-6,15,-,TGTGCCAGCAGCAGACGGGAGTCTGGGGCCAACGTCCTGACTTTC,CASSRRESGANVLTF
TRBD1,TRBV19,TRBJ1-2,14,-,TGTGCCAGTGGGGCAACAGGGGTCAACTATGGCTACACCTTC,CASGATGVNYGYTF
-,TRBV6-2/TRBV6-3,TRBJ2-4,15,-,TGTGCCAGCAGCCCCGACCATGGACCAGAAAACATTCAGTACTTC,CASSPDHGPENIQYF
-,TRBV10-3,TRBJ2-1,16,-,TGTGCCATCAGTGAGTCGCACAGGGGGGGATACAATGAGCAGTTCTTC,CAISESHRGGYNEQFF
-,TRBV28,TRBJ1-5,17,-,TGTGCCAGCAGTCCATCCGGGGAAACTCGGTGGGATCAGCCCCAGCATTTT,CASSPSGETRWDQPQHF
TRBD2,TRBV4-1,TRBJ2-5,15,-,TGCGCCAGCAGGTCCCAGACTAGCGGGGGGGAGACCCAGTACTTC,CASRSQTSGGETQYF
-,TRBV6-6,TRBJ1-2,13,once,TGTGCCAGCATGCCCGGCCAGGGGTATGGCTACACCTTC,CASMPGQGYGYTF
-,TRBV6-5,TRBJ1-2,13,-,TGTGCCAGCAGTTACTCGAGAGGGGATGGCTACACCTTC,CASSYSRGDGYTF
-,TRBV7-9,TRBJ1-1,15,-,TGTGCCAGCAGCCGCGAGGGTTTGGGGAGCACTGAAGCTTTCTTT,CASSREGLGSTEAFF
-,TRBV12-3/TRBV12-4,TRBJ2-1,14,-,TGTGCCAGTGGGCCCCCGGTTGCGCCCACTGAGCAGTTCTTC,CASGPPVAPTEQFF
TRBD2,TRBV6-2/TRBV6-3,TRBJ2-3,17,-,TGTGCCAGCAGTTACACAGGTACTAGCGGGACCACAGATACGCAGTATTTT,CASSYTGTSGTTDTQYF
-,TRBV7-2,TRBJ2-7,15,few,TGTGCCAGCAGCCCCCCCACCGGACAGCGCTACGAGCAGTACTTC,CASSPPTGQRYEQYF
TRBD2,TRBV12-5,TRBJ2-3,16,-,TGTGCTAGTGGCCAAACGACTAGCGGGAGTCGTGATACGCAGTATTTT,CASGQTTSGSRDTQYF
-,TRBV23-1,TRBJ2-5,16,-,TGCGCCAGCAGTCGGCGAGGCGGAGATTACCAAGAGACCCAGTACTTC,CASSRRGGDYQETQYF
-,TRBV7-8,TRBJ2-3,14,-,TGTGCCAGCAGCTTAGCCCTAGCTACAGATACGCAGTATTTT,CASSLALATDTQYF
-,TRBV7-2,TRBJ2-5,13,few,TGTGCCAGCAGCTTAGTACAGGAAGAGACCCAGTACTTC,CASSLVQEETQYF
TRBD1,TRBV6-1,TRBJ1-5,17,-,TGTGCCAGCAGCAGGACAGGCGGGGGCTATAGCAATCAGCCCCAGCATTTT,CASSRTGGGYSNQPQHF
-,TRBV7-2,TRBJ1-2,14,-,TGTGCCAGCAGCCCCCCCGTGGACGGTGATGGCTACACCTTC,CASSPPVDGDGYTF
TRBD1,TRBV18,TRBJ2-7,15,-,TGTGCCAGCTCAGAGGGACAGAGCGGCTCCTACGAGCAGTACTTC,CASSEGQSGSYEQYF
TRBD2,TRBV12-3/TRBV12-4,TRBJ2-3,14,few,TGTGCCAGCAGGAACGGGGGGAAGACAGATACGCAGTATTTT,CASRNGGKTDTQYF
-,TRBV18,TRBJ2-4,14,-,TGTGCCAGCTCACCCGGGACGTCCTCAAACATTCAGTACTTC,CASSPGTSSNIQYF
TRBD2,TRBV20-1,TRBJ2-1,13,few,TGCAGTGGCAGCGGGAGCTCCTACAATGAGCAGTTCTTC,CSGSGSSYNEQFF